This T cell receptor (beta chain) was sequenced during a study of T cell repertoires in cytomegalovirus infection. Study summary: Recently identified HLA-C-restricted CMV epitopes were among the peptides used. Shared public TCR beta signatures pointed to both CMV infection and a matching HLA type.

Study-level findings and limits: CMV-specific TCR beta clonotypes restricted by HLA-C were the ones dominating the ex vivo response.

Each CDR3 protein gets one entry after TCRdb re-called the reads with MiXCR. This table has roughly 920,000 distinct CDR3 sequences, 30% to 40% appearing once. This CDR3 spans 15 amino acids. Germline V gene data show CDR1 as MDHEN and CDR2 as SYDVKM. The junction had 5 bases not matched to a gene; V was cut back by 3 bases and J by 2 bases. Of note for this clonotype: Antigen unknown.

J is TRBJ2-3 and V is TRBV28; 7 nucleotides align to TRBD2. The starting material was cultured CD8+ T cells from PBMCs, obtained from culture after CMV antigen stimulation. The receptor was isolated from a human donor in good health (CMV status not recorded). Some clones in this sample may be carry-over from other donors' samples. Here the CDR3 DNA reads TGTGCCAGCAGTTTTATGCGGGAGTACACAGATACGCAGTATTTT. The encoded protein is CASSFMREYTDTQYF.